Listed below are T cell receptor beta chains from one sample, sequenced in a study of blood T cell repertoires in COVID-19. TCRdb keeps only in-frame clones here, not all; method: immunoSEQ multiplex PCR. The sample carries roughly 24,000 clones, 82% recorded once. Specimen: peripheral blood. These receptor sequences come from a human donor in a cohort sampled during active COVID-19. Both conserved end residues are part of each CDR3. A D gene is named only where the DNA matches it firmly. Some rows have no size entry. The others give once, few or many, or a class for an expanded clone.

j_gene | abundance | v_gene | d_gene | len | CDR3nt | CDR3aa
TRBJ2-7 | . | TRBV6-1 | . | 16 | TGTGCCAGCAGTGAACCTTCTTGGAATACCAGGTACGAGCAGTACTTC | CASSEPSWNTRYEQYF
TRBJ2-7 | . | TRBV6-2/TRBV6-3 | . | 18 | TGTGCCAGCAGTTATTTCCCAGGACAGACATTAGGGGTCGACGAGCAGTACTTC | CASSYFPGQTLGVDEQYF
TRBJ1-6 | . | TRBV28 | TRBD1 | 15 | TGTGCCAGCAGATCCCCCGGGACAGGCAATTCACCCCTCCACTTT | CASRSPGTGNSPLHF
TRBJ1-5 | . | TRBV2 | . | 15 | TGTGCCAGCAGTGAAGGCACGAGGGGCAATCAGCCCCAGCATTTT | CASSEGTRGNQPQHF
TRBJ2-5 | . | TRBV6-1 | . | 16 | TGTGCCAGCAGTGGTAGGACTACTTTGTTAGAAGAGACCCAGTACTTC | CASSGRTTLLEETQYF
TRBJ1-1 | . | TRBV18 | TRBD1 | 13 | TGTGCCAGCTCATCGGGACAGGCTACTGAAGCTTTCTTT | CASSSGQATEAFF
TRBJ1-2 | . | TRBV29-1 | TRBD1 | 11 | TGCAGCGTTGGGACAGGGGGCGGCTACACCTTC | CSVGTGGGYTF
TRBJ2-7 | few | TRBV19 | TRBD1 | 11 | TGTGCCAGTAGTAGACAGGGCGAGCAGTACTTC | CASSRQGEQYF
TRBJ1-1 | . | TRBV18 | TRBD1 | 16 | TGTGCCAGCTCACCTACCCGGACAGGGATGAACACTGAAGCTTTCTTT | CASSPTRTGMNTEAFF
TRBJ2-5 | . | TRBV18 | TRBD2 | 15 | TGTGCCAGCTCACCGACTAGCGGTATACAAGAGACCCAGTACTTC | CASSPTSGIQETQYF
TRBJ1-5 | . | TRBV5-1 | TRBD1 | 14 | TGCGCCAGCAGTCTTGGGACAGACAATCAGCCCCAGCATTTT | CASSLGTDNQPQHF
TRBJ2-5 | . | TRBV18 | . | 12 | TGTGCCAGCTCCACCAAGGAGGAGACCCAGTACTTC | CASSTKEETQYF
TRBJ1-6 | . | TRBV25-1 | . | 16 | TGTGCCAGCAGTGAATTAGGAGGGGTAGATAATTCACCCCTCCACTTT | CASSELGGVDNSPLHF
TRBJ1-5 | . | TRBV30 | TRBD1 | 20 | TGTGCCTGGAGTATGCCGCAAGAAAGGGACAGGGGGTTTACGAATCAGCCCCAGCATTTT | CAWSMPQERDRGFTNQPQHF
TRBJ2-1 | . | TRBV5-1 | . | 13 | TGCGCCGCGCGGGAAGAGGGGCACAATGAGCAGTTCTTC | CAAREEGHNEQFF
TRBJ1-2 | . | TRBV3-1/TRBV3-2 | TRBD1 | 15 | TGTGCCAGCAGCCAAGGGGACAGAACGAACTATGGCTACACCTTC | CASSQGDRTNYGYTF
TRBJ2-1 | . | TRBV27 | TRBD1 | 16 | TGTGCCAGCAGTTTCCATGGACAGGGGAGAAGTAATGAGCAGTTCTTC | CASSFHGQGRSNEQFF
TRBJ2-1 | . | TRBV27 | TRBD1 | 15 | TGTGCCAGCAGTAAGGGGCAGGGGGTATACAATGAGCAGTTCTTC | CASSKGQGVYNEQFF
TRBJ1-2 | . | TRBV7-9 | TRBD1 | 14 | TGTGCCAGCAGCTTAGGGACAGGCGATTATGGCTACACCTTC | CASSLGTGDYGYTF
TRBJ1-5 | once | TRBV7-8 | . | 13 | TGTGCCAGCAGCTCGGGTATCCGACAGCCCCAGCATTTT | CASSSGIRQPQHF
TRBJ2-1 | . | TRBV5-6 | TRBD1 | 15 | TGTGCCAGCAGCCTCCGGGACAGGGTCTACAATGAGCAGTTCTTC | CASSLRDRVYNEQFF
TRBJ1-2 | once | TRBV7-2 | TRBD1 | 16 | TGTGCCAGCAGCCCGTCCTCCCAGGGACAGTCCTATGGCTACACCTTC | CASSPSSQGQSYGYTF
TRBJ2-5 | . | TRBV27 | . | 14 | TGTGCCATCGGAAAAAGAAACAGGGAAGAGACCCAGTACTTC | CAIGKRNREETQYF
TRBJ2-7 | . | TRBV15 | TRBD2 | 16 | TGTGCCACCAGCGGAAGCCGGACTAGCGGGAGTGGCGAGCAGTACTTC | CATSGSRTSGSGEQYF
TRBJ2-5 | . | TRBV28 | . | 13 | TGTGCCAGCAGTTTACCTGGACATCTTCCCCAGTACTTC | CASSLPGHLPQYF
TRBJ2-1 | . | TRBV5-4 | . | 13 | TGTGCCAGCAGCTTGGCCCGGACTTCTGAGTCTTTCTTC | CASSLARTSESFF
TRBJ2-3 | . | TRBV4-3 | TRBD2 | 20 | TGCGCCAGCAGCCAAGATAAGGACGGACTAGCGGGTCCCCTCGGGGATACGCAGTATTTT | CASSQDKDGLAGPLGDTQYF
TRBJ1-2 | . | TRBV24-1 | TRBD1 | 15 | TGTGCCACCAGTGATTTACCAGGGGGAAATACTGGCTACACCTTC | CATSDLPGGNTGYTF
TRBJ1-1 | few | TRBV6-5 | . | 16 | TGTGCCAGCAGTTACTCGATCGGGTCTGCCTCCACTGAAGCTTTCTTT | CASSYSIGSASTEAFF
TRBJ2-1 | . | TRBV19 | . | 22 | TGTGCCAGTAGTATAGATCTGAGGACGGGGGACCTATTCCCGAGCTCCTACAATGAGCAGTTCTTC | CASSIDLRTGDLFPSSYNEQFF
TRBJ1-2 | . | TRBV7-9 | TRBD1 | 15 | TGTGCCAGCAGCTTTGGGGGCAGGGGGCCCTATGGCTACACCTTC | CASSFGGRGPYGYTF
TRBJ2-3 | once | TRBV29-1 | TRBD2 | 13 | TGCAGCGTTGAGGGACTAGTCCCAGATACGCAGTATTTT | CSVEGLVPDTQYF
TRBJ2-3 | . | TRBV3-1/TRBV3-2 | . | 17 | TGTGCCAGCAGCCAAGGCGGAGCCTCCCCTAGCACAGATACGCAGTATTTT | CASSQGGASPSTDTQYF
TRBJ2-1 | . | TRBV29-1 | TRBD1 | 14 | TGCAGCGTTGAACCGGACAGGTACAACAATGAGCAGTTCTTC | CSVEPDRYNNEQFF
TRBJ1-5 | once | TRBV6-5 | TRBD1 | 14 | TGTGCCAGCAGGAAAGGACAGGTGAATCAGCCCCAGCATTTT | CASRKGQVNQPQHF
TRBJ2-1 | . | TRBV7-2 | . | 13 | TGTGCCAGCAGCTTTGGTCCTAACAATGAGCAGTTCTTC | CASSFGPNNEQFF
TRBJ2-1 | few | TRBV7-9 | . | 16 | TGTGCCAGCAGCTTAGGAAGGGGAGGCTTCTACAATGAGCAGTTCTTC | CASSLGRGGFYNEQFF
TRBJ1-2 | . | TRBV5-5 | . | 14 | TGTGCCAGCAGTCCCACCCTGGGAGGCTATGGCTACACCTTC | CASSPTLGGYGYTF
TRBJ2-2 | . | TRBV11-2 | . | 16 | TGTGCCAGCAGCCCTACAGAGCGGGCGAACACCGGGGAGCTGTTTTTT | CASSPTERANTGELFF
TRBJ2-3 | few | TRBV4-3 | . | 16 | TGCGCCAGCAGCCAAGATGGGGCGCGGAGCACAGATACGCAGTATTTT | CASSQDGARSTDTQYF
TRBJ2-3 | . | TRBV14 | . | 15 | TGTGCCAGCAGCCAAGATTCCCCTCTGACAGATACGCAGTATTTT | CASSQDSPLTDTQYF
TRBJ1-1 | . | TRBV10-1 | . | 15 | TGCGCCAGCAAGAATACACGCCAAGGAGGCACTGAAGCTTTCTTT | CASKNTRQGGTEAFF
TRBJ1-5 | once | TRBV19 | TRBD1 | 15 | TGTGCCAGTAGCAGACAGGGTTGGGTCGATCAGCCCCAGCATTTT | CASSRQGWVDQPQHF